The 25 T cell receptor beta chains in this list originate from one sample, sequenced in a study of T cells expressing NK-cell markers. Reprocessing the 5' RACE reads, TCRdb reports a single entry for every CDR3 protein and omits DNA. The sample includes approximately 550,000 distinct CDR3 sequences. Specimen: blood T cells: a sorted CD56 or NKG2C T cell subset, CD4+ or CD8+ T cells, or bulk PBMC T cells (not recorded which). All receptors derive from a man younger than 30 in good health.

The genes are TRBV28 and TRBJ2-1; TCRdb proposes TRBD2, but this gene call is untestable without DNA. The CDR3 has 14 amino acids. Per germline, CDR1 MDHEN and CDR2 SYDVKM. CDR3: CASTQGTSINEQFF.

The chain is built from TRBV12-3 or TRBV12-4 and TRBJ1-6; TCRdb picks TRBD1, but there is no DNA to check that call. This CDR3 region has 15 residues. The CDR3 protein is CASRLTGEGNSPLHF.

The CDR3: CSALAPLQETQYF. V is TRBV29-1 and J is TRBJ2-5; the TRBD1 assignment by TCRdb is unverifiable without DNA. Germline V gives CDR1 SQVTM, CDR2 ANQGSEA. The CDR3 consists of 13 residues.

The gene calls are TRBV28 and TRBJ2-7; with no DNA, the TCRdb D assignment of TRBD1 cannot be verified. Germline-derived CDR1 and CDR2 are MDHEN and SYDVKM. The CDR3 runs 14 residues. CDR3: CASSLGTLSYEQYF. Supplemented by reference TRBV28 and TRBJ2-7, the full variable domain reads DVKVTQSSRYLVKRTGEKVFLECVQDMDHENMFWYRQDPGLGLRLIYFSYDVKMKEKGDIPEGYSVSREKKERFSLILESASTNQTSMYLCASSLGTLSYEQYFGPGTRLTVT.

The V and J genes are TRBV20-1 and TRBJ2-7; with no DNA, the TCRdb D assignment of TRBD1 cannot be verified. The germline CDR1 and CDR2 sequences are DFQATT and SNEGSKA (reference sequence). The CDR3 has 16 amino acids. CDR3 amino acids: CSARDQDTSISYEQYF.

The rearrangement joins TRBV9 to TRBJ2-3; TCRdb returns TRBD2, unconfirmable since there is no DNA. Germline assignment: CDR1 SGDLS and CDR2 YYNGEE. There are 17 residues in the CDR3. CDR3 loop: CASSSPGRDIAGHTQYF.

The chain links TRBV15 to TRBJ2-1; TCRdb reports TRBD1, a call that lacks DNA to check it against. Germline V gene lookup returns CDR1 LNHNV and CDR2 YYDKDF (reference sequence). The CDR3 is 15 residues long. The CDR3 reads CATSRDRGDYNEQFF.

The chain employs TRBV7-2 and TRBJ2-7; TCRdb selects TRBD2, and the lack of DNA leaves this call unchecked. The germline V gene encodes CDR1 SGHTA and CDR2 FQGNSA. This CDR3 contains 14 residues. The CDR3 sequence: CASSSSGGAYEQYF.

The chain links TRBV20-1 to TRBJ1-1; there is no DNA to check the TCRdb D call of TRBD1. CDR3 size: 15 residues. Germline CDR1 reads DFQATT; CDR2 reads SNEGSKA (reference sequence). CDR3 protein: CSAPNLTVRRDEAFF.

V is TRBV3-1 and J is TRBJ1-3; no DNA is available, so the TRBD1 call from TCRdb remains unchecked. There are 16 residues in the CDR3. Germline V gene sequence: CDR1 LGHDT, CDR2 YNNKEL (reference sequence). CDR3 sequence reads: CASRQTGESSGNTIYF. The whole variable domain, remainder taken from reference TRBV3-1 and TRBJ1-3, is DTAVSQTPKYLVTQMGNDKSIKCEQNLGHDTMYWYKQDSKKFLKIMFSYNNKELIINETVPNRFSPKSPDKAHLNLHINSLELGDSAVYFCASRQTGESSGNTIYFGEGSWLTVV.

The V and J genes are TRBV24-1 and TRBJ2-1; TCRdb designates TRBD2, a call that cannot be tested without DNA. The CDR3 consists of 16 residues. Germline CDR1 is KGHDR and CDR2 is SFDVKD. CDR3 loop: CATSEPTSGLINEQFF.

V is TRBV9 and J is TRBJ1-2; TCRdb's assignment of TRBD1 cannot be checked, as there is no DNA. Germline assignment: CDR1 SGDLS and CDR2 YYNGEE. The CDR3 extends over 12 amino acids. CDR3 loop: CASSVTPGGYTF.

V usage is TRBV5-1 and J usage is TRBJ1-5. The CDR3 is made up of 14 amino acids. CDR1 and CDR2 from the germline V gene are SGHRS and YFSETQ. The CDR3 loop is CASSSSGGDQPQHF.

The chain uses TRBV6-2 or TRBV6-3 and TRBJ2-4. The germline gives CDR1 MNHEY, CDR2 SVGEGT. CDR3 size: 12 residues. CDR3 sequence: CASSPTHNIQYF.

This chain links TRBV7-2 with TRBJ2-1; TCRdb lists TRBD2, though no DNA is available to test this call. This CDR3 has 16 residues. CDR1 and CDR2 (germline): SGHTA, FQGNSA. The CDR3: CASSSSGGLVSDEQFF. The full variable domain, completed using reference TRBV7-2 and TRBJ2-1, is GAGVSQSPSNKVTEKGKDVELRCDPISGHTALYWYRQSLGQGLEFLIYFQGNSAPDKSGLPSDRFSAERTGGSVSTLTIQRTQQEDSAVYLCASSSSGGLVSDEQFFGPGTRLTVL.

The CDR3 loop is CAIGRTSGNHEQFF. The genes are TRBV10-3 and TRBJ2-1; TCRdb picks TRBD2, but there is no DNA to check that call. The length of the CDR3 is 14 residues. CDR1 and CDR2 (germline): ENHRY, SYGVKD.

This sequence joins TRBV7-9 and TRBJ2-7; as DNA is missing, the TRBD1 call by TCRdb cannot be tested. This CDR3 spans 16 amino acids. Per the germline V gene, CDR1 is SEHNR and CDR2 is FQNEAQ (reference sequence). The CDR3 spells CASSLAPRDSSYEQYF. The full variable domain, rest sourced from reference TRBV7-9 and TRBJ2-7, is DTGVSQNPRHKITKRGQNVTFRCDPISEHNRLYWYRQTLGQGPEFLTYFQNEAQLEKSRLLSDRFSAERPKGSFSTLEIQRTEQGDSAMYLCASSLAPRDSSYEQYFGPGTRLTVT.

The chain has TRBV5-1 and TRBJ2-3; the TCRdb D gene call, TRBD2, has no DNA to confirm it. Germline CDR1 is SGHRS and CDR2 is YFSETQ. This CDR3 region has 17 residues. The CDR3 sequence: CASSLSLSGGRTDTQYF.

V usage is TRBV6-2 or TRBV6-3 and J usage is TRBJ1-1; TCRdb returns TRBD1, unconfirmable since there is no DNA. The CDR3 is made up of 20 amino acids. Looked up from germline, CDR1 is MNHEY and CDR2 is SVGEGT. The chain's CDR3 is CASSTVHASGQGRGKAEAFF.

The chain carries TRBV5-1 and TRBJ1-1. The CDR3 consists of 12 residues. CDR1 SGHRS and CDR2 YFSETQ come from the germline V gene. CDR3: CASSLPGIEAFF.

V usage is TRBV20-1 and J usage is TRBJ2-1; TCRdb's assignment of TRBD2 cannot be checked, as there is no DNA. This CDR3 comprises 13 residues. The germline V gene encodes CDR1 DFQATT and CDR2 SNEGSKA (reference sequence). CDR3 sequence: CSAKRGRANEQFF.

This chain links TRBV20-1 with TRBJ1-2; the TCRdb call, TRBD1, lacks DNA for checking. Per the germline V gene, CDR1 is DFQATT and CDR2 is SNEGSKA (reference sequence). The CDR3 totals 12 residues. CDR3 sequence reads: CSAGEGAGGYTF.

The chain has TRBV6-5 and TRBJ2-7; the D call of TRBD2 rests on TCRdb alone, since no DNA is present to check it. Germline CDR1 MNHEY, CDR2 SVGAGI. This CDR3 has 16 residues. The CDR3 protein is CASSSVRGRSTYEQYF.

This chain connects TRBV5-1 to TRBJ2-5; checking the TCRdb D call of TRBD2 is not possible without DNA. The V gene's germline CDR1 is SGHRS and CDR2 YFSETQ. The CDR3 covers 15 residues. The CDR3 sequence is CASSEGQTSQETQYF.

The gene calls are TRBV6-2 or TRBV6-3 and TRBJ2-5; as DNA is missing, the TRBD1 call by TCRdb cannot be tested. This CDR3 contains 15 residues. In germline, CDR1 is MNHEY, CDR2 SVGEGT. CDR3 in amino acids: CASSYSGGAMNNPYF.